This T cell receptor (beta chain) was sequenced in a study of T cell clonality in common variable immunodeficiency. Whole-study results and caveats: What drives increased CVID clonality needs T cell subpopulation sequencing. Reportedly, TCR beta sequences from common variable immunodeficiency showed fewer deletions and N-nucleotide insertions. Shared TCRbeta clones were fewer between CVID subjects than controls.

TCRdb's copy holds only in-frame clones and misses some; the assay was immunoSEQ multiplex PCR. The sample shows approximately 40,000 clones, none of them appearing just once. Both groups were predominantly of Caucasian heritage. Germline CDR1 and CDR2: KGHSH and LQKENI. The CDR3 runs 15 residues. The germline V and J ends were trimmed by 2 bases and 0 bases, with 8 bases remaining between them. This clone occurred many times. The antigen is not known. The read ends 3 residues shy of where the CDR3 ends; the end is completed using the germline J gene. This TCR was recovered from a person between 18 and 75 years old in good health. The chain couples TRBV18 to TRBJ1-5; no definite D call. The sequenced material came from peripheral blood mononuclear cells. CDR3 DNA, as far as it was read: TGTGCCAGCTCACCAACGGGTTATAGCAATCAGCCC. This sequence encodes CASSPTGYSNQP. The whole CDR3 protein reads CASSPTGYSNQPQHF.